This entry lists 8 T cell receptor beta chains sequenced from one sample in a study of T cell repertoires in cytomegalovirus infection. In TCRdb, the reads were re-called with MiXCR into one record per CDR3 protein. This table has some 450,000 distinct CDR3 sequences, approximately 32% appearing once. The specimen was PBMCs. These receptors were taken from a human donor in good health (CMV status not recorded). Some clones in this sample may be carry-over from other donors' samples.

This clonotype was found a few times. The chain couples TRBV20-1 to TRBJ1-5; possibly TRBD1 for D (6 bases). This CDR3 comprises 15 residues. CDR1 is DFQATT, CDR2 SNEGSKA, per germline (reference sequence). Trimming removed 0 bases from V and 2 bases from J, with 11 bases in between. Written as DNA, the CDR3 is TGCAGTGCTAGAGAATGGGGGGCGGGCAATCAGCCCCAGCATTTT. Translated: CSAREWGAGNQPQHF.

The genes are TRBV6-2 or TRBV6-3 and TRBJ2-1; 13 nucleotides line up with TRBD2. The end of the DNA is better explained by TRBJ2-5, so the J call may be wrong. This CDR3 region has 15 residues. Germline-derived CDR1 and CDR2 are MNHEY and SVGEGT. Here the CDR3 reads CASSYGGTSGDDQYF. The CDR3 DNA sequence: TGTGCCAGCAGTTACGGCGGGACTAGCGGGGACGACCAGTACTTC.

There are many counts of this clonotype. The V gene is TRBV20-1, the J gene TRBJ1-6; D is unclear. V was cut by 5 bases and J by 13 bases, with 30 bases left in between. This CDR3 is 17 amino acids long. In germline, CDR1 is DFQATT, CDR2 SNEGSKA (reference sequence). CDR3 residues: CSAFSTYSGVGIRPLHF. The CDR3 nucleotides read TGCAGTGCTTTCTCAACCTACAGCGGTGTGGGCATAAGGCCCCTCCACTTT.

The sample holds a few counts of this clonotype. The chain combines TRBV19 with TRBJ2-2, with 8 bases fitting TRBD1. The CDR3 is made up of 15 amino acids. V trimming: 5 bases; J trimming: 6 bases; junction bases outside the gene matches: 8. Germline V gene lookup returns CDR1 LNHDA and CDR2 SQIVND (reference sequence). For the CDR3, the DNA is TGTGCCAGTAGTCCCAGGGGGCGCCCGGCCGGGGAGCTGTTTTTT. The encoded protein is CASSPRGRPAGELFF.

Notes on this clonotype: Just one base apart from a much larger clone, this may be a read error. Without the conserved terminal phenylalanine or tryptophan, this CDR3 likely stems from a read error. The chain combines TRBV12-3 or TRBV12-4 with TRBJ1-5; unclear D gene. Between the trimmed V and J ends, which lost 6 bases and 6 bases, there was a span of 12 bases. The CDR3 is 13 amino acids. CDR3 DNA: TGTGCCAGCAGCTGGGAAGGGTTTCAGCCCCAGCATTGT. It encodes CASSWEGFQPQHC.

This clonotype was counted at least ten times. This rearrangement joins TRBV7-9 to TRBJ1-4; D gene ambiguous. Germline assignment: CDR1 SEHNR and CDR2 FQNEAQ (reference sequence). This CDR3 has 16 amino acids. The V gene lost 5 bases and the J gene lost 7 bases, with 20 bases spanning the gap. The CDR3 spells CASSPAGSQPAEKLFF. CDR3 bases: TGTGCCAGCAGCCCCGCGGGTTCGCAGCCAGCTGAAAAACTGTTTTTT.

The chain has TRBV20-1 and TRBJ1-4; 7 bases agree with TRBD1. Looked up from germline, CDR1 is DFQATT and CDR2 is SNEGSKA (reference sequence). CDR3 size: 16 residues. Trimming took 4 bases from V and 1 from J; bases not matched to a gene: 9. The chain's CDR3 is CSAKRFGTVTNEKLFF. CDR3 nucleotides: TGCAGTGCTAAGAGGTTCGGGACAGTAACTAATGAAAAACTGTTTTTT.

The CDR3 nucleotides are TGTGCCAGCAGTTACCGGCCAGGCTTCACCGGGGAGCTGTTTTTT. As protein: CASSYRPGFTGELFF. The chain joins TRBV6-6 to TRBJ2-2; D is ambiguous. CDR1 MNHNY and CDR2 SVGAGI come from the germline V gene (reference sequence). V dropped 2 bases and J dropped 4 bases, with 11 bases sitting between them. The CDR3 runs 15 residues.